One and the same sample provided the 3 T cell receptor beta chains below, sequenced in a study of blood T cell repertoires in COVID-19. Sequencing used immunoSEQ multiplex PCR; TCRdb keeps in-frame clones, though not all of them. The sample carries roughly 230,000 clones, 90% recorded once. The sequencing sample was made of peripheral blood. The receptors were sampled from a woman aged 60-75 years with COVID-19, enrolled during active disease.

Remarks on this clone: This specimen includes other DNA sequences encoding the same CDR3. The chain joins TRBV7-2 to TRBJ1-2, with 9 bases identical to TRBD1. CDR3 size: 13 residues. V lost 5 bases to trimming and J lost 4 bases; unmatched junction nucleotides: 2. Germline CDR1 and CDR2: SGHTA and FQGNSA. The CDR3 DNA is TGTGCCAGCAGCGGACAGGGGTCCTATGGCTACACCTTC. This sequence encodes CASSGQGSYGYTF.

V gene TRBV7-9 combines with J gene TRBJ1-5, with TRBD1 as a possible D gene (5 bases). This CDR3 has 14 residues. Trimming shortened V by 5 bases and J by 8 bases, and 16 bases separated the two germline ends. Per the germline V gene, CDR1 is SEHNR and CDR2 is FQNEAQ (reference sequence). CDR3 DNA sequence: TGTGCCAGCAGCCTCCAGACAGAATTGGAGCCCCAGCATTTT. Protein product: CASSLQTELEPQHF.

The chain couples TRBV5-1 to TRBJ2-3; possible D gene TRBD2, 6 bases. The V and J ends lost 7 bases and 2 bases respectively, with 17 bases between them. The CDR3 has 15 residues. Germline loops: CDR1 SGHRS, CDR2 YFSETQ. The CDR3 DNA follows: TGCGCCAGCGCCCGGGACTCGACTTACACAGATACGCAGTATTTT. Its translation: CASARDSTYTDTQYF.